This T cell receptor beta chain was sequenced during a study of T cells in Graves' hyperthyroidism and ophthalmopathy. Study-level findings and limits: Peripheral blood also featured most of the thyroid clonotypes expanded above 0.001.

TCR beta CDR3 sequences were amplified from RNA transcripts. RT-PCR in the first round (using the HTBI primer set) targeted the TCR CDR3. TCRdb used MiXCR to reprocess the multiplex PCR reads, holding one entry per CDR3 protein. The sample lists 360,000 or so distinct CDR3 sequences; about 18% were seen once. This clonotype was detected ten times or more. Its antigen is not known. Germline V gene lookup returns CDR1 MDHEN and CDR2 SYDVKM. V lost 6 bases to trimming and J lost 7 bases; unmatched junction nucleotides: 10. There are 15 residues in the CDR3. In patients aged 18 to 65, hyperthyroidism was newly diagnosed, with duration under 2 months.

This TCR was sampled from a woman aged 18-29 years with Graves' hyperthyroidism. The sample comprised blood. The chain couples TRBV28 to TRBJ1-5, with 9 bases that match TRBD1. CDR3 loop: CASRTGDRDKQPQHF. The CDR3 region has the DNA TGTGCCAGCAGAACCGGGGACAGGGATAAGCAGCCCCAGCATTTT.